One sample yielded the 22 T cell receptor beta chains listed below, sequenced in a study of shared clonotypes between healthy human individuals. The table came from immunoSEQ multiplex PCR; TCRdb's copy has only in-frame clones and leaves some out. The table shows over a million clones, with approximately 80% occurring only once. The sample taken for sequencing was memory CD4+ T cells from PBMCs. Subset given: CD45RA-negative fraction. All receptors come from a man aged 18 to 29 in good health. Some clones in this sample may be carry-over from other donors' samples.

The CDR3 here is CASSVAVRQGSGNTIYF. The CDR3 bases are TGTGCCAGCAGCGTAGCAGTACGACAGGGCTCTGGAAACACCATATATTTT. This rearrangement joins TRBV9 to TRBJ1-3, with 7 bases lining up with TRBD1. Germline V gene lookup returns CDR1 SGDLS and CDR2 YYNGEE. The CDR3 sequence is 17 residues long. The V and J ends lost 0 bases and 0 bases, in that order; junction bases with no gene match: 6.

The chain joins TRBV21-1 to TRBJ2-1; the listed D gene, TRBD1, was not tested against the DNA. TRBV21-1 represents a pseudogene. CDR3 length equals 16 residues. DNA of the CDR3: TGTGCCAGCAGCAGACAACCGGGACAGGGGAGAAATGAGCAGTTCTTC. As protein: CASSRQPGQGRNEQFF.

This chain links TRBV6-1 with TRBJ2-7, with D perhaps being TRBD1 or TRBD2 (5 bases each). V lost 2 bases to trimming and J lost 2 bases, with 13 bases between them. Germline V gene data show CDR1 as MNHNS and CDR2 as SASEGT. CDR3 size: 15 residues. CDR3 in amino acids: CASSERGGRTYEQYF. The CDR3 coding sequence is TGTGCCAGCAGTGAACGGGGCGGCCGCACCTACGAGCAGTACTTC.

As DNA, the CDR3 is TGTGCCAGCAGTGAGACAGGGGGACCCTCGAACACTGAAGCTTTCTTT. Amino acids: CASSETGGPSNTEAFF. V gene TRBV2 combines with J gene TRBJ1-1; 9 nucleotides align to TRBD1. Unmatched junction bases numbered 6, after V lost 3 bases and J lost 1 base. This CDR3 region has 16 residues. Germline V gives CDR1 SNHLY, CDR2 FYNNEI. The variable domain in full, completed from reference TRBV2 and TRBJ1-1, reads EPEVTQTPSHQVTQMGQEVILRCVPISNHLYFYWYRQILGQKVEFLVSFYNNEISEKSEIFDDQFSVERPDGSNFTLKIRSTKLEDSAMYFCASSETGGPSNTEAFFGQGTRLTVV.

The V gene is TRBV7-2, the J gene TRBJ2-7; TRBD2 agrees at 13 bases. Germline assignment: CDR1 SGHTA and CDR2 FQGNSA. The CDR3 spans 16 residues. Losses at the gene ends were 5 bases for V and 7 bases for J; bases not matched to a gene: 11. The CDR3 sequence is CASSLGWGLAGREQYF. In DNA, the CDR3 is TGTGCCAGCAGCCTCGGATGGGGACTAGCGGGAAGGGAGCAGTACTTC.

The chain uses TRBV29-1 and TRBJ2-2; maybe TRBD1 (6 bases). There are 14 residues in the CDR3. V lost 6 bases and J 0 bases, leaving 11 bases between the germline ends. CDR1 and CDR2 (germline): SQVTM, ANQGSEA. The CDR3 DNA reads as TGCAGCGTGGGGGCAGGGGCGAACACCGGGGAGCTGTTTTTT. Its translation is CSVGAGANTGELFF.

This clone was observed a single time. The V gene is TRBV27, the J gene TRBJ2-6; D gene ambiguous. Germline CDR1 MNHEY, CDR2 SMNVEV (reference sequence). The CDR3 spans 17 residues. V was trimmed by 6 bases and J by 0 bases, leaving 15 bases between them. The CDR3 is CASSPRWSPSGANVLTF. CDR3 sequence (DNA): TGTGCCAGCAGCCCGAGGTGGAGTCCCTCTGGGGCCAACGTCCTGACTTTC.

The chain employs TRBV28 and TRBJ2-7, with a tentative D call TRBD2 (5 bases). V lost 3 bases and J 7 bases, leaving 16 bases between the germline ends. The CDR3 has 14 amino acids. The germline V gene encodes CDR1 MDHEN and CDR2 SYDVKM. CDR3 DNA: TGTGCCAGCAGTTTTAAGCGGCCCCCCGGGGAGCAGTACTTC. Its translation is CASSFKRPPGEQYF.

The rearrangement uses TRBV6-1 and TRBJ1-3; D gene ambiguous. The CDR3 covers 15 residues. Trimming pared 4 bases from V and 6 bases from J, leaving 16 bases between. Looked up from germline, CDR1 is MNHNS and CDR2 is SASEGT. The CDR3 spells CASSVVPQSKNTIYF. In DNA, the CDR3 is TGTGCCAGCAGTGTCGTACCGCAGTCGAAAAACACCATATATTTT.

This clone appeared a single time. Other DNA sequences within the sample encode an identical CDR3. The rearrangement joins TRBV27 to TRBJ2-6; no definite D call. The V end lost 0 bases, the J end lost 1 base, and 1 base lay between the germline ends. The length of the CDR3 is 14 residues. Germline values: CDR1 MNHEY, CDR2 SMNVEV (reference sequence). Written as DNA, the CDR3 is TGTGCCAGCAGTTTATCGTCTGGGGCCAACGTCCTGACTTTC. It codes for CASSLSSGANVLTF.

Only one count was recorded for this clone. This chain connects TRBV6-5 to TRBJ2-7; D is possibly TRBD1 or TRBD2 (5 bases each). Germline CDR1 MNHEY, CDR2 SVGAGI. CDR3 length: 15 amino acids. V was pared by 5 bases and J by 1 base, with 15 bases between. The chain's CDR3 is CASSQGPGLSYEQYF. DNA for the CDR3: TGTGCCAGCAGTCAAGGCCCGGGGCTATCCTACGAGCAGTACTTC.

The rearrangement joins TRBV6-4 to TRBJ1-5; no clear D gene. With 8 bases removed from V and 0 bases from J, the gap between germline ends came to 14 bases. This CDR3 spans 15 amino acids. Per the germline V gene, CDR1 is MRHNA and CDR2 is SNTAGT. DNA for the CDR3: TGTGCCAGCCAAGGGCAGTTCCATAGCAATCAGCCCCAGCATTTT. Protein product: CASQGQFHSNQPQHF.

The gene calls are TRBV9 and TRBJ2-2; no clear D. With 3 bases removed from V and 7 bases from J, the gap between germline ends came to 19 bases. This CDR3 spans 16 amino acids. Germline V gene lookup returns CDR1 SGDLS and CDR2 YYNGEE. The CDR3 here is CASSEGLLPDGGELFF. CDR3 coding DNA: TGTGCCAGCAGCGAGGGTCTCCTCCCGGACGGCGGGGAGCTGTTTTTT. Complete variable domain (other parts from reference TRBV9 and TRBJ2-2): DSGVTQTPKHLITATGQRVTLRCSPRSGDLSVYWYQQSLDQGLQFLIQYYNGEERAKGNILERFSAQQFPDLHSELNLSSLELGDSALYFCASSEGLLPDGGELFFGEGSRLTVL.

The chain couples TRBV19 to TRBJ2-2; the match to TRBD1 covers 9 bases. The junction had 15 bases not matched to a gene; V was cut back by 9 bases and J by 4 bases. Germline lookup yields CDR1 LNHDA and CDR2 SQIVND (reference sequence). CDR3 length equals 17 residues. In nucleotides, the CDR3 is TGTGCCAGCAGCCTAACAGGGGGCGCTTCACGCACCGGGGAGCTGTTTTTT. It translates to CASSLTGGASRTGELFF.

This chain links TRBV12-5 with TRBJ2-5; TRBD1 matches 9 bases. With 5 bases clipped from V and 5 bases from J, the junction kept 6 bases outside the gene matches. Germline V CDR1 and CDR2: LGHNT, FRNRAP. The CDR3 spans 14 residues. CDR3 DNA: TGTGCTAGTGGTCCGGGACAGGGAGGCGAGACCCAGTACTTC. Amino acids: CASGPGQGGETQYF.

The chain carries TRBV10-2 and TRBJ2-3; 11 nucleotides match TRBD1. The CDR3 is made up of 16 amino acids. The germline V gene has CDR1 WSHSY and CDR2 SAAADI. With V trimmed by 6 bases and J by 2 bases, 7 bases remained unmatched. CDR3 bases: TGCGCCAGCAGGGCCGGGACAGGGGGACCCACAGATACGCAGTATTTT. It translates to CASRAGTGGPTDTQYF.

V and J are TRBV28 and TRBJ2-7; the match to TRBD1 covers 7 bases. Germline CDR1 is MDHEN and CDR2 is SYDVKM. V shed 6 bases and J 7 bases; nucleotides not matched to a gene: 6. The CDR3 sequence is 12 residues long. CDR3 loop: CASRDRELEQYF. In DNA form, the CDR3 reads TGTGCCAGCAGAGACAGGGAGTTGGAGCAGTACTTC.

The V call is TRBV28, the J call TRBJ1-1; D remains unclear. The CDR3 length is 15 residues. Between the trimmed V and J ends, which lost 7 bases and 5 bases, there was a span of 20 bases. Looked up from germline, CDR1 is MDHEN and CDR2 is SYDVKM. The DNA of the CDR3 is TGTGCCAGCACCTCCTCTGGAGGGTGGGAAACTGAAGCTTTCTTT. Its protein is CASTSSGGWETEAFF.

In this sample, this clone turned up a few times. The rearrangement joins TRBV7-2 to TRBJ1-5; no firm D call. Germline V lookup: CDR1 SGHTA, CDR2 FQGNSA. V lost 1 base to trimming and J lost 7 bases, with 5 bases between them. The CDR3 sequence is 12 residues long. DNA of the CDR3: TGTGCCAGCAGCTTAGATGGGCAGCCCCAGCATTTT. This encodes CASSLDGQPQHF.

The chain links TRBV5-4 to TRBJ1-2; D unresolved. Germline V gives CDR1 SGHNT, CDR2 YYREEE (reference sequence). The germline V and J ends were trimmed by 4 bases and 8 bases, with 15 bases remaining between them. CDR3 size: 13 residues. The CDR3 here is CASSPPYERGYTF. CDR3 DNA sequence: TGTGCCAGCAGCCCCCCCTATGAGAGGGGCTACACCTTC. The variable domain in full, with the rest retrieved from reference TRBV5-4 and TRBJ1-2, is ETGVTQSPTHLIKTRGQQVTLRCSSQSGHNTVSWYQQALGQGPQFIFQYYREEENGRGNFPPRFSGLQFPNYSSELNVNALELDDSALYLCASSPPYERGYTFGSGTRLTVV.

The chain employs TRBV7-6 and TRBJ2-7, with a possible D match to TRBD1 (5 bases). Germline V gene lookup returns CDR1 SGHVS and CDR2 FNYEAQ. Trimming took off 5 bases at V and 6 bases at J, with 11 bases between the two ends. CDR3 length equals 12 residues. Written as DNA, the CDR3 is TGTGCCAGCAGCCTGGACATCGGCGAGCAGTACTTC. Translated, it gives CASSLDIGEQYF.

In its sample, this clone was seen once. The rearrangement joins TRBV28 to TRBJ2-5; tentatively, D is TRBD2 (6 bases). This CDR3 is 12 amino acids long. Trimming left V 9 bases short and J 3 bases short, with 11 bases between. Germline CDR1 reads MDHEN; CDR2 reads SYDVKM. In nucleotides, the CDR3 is TGTGCCAGTACGGGGGTAAAAGAGACCCAGTACTTC. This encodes CASTGVKETQYF.